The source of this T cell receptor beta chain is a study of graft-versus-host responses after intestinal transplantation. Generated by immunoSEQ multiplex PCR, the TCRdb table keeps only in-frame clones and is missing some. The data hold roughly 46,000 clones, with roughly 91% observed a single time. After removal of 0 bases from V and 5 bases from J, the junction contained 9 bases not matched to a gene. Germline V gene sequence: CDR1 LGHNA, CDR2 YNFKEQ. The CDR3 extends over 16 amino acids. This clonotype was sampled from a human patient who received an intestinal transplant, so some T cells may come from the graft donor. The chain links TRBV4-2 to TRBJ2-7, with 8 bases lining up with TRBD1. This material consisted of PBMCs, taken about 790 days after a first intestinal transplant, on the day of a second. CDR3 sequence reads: CASSQEAARGQNEQYF. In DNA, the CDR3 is TGTGCCAGCAGCCAAGAGGCCGCCAGGGGGCAAAACGAGCAGTACTTC.